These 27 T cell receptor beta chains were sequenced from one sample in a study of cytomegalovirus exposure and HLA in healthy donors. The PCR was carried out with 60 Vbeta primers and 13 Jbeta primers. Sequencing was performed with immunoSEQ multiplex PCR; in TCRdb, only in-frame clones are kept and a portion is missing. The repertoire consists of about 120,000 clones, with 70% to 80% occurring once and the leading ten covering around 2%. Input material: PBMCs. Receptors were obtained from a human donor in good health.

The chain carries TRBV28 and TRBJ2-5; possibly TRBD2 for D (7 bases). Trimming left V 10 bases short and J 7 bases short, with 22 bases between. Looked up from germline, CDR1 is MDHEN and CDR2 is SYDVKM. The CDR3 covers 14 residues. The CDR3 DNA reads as TGTGCCACCGGGCCGACGGGGGGCCCGGGGACCCAGTACTTC. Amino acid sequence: CATGPTGGPGTQYF.

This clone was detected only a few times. Here the CDR3 DNA reads TGTGCCAGTAGGGACAGGGGGCGCCTTAGAGCGAACACCGGGGAGCTGTTTTTT. This encodes CASRDRGRLRANTGELFF. The V and J genes are TRBV27 and TRBJ2-2; TRBD1 matches 12 bases. The CDR3 has 18 amino acids. With 9 bases clipped from V and 0 bases from J, the junction kept 11 bases outside the gene matches. CDR1 MNHEY and CDR2 SMNVEV come from the germline V gene (reference sequence).

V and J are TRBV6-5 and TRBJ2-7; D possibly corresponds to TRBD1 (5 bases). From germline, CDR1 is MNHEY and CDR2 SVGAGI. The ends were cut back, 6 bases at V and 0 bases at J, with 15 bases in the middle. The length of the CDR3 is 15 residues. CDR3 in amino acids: CASRVNTGYSYEQYF. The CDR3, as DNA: TGTGCCAGCAGGGTGAATACAGGATACTCCTACGAGCAGTACTTC.

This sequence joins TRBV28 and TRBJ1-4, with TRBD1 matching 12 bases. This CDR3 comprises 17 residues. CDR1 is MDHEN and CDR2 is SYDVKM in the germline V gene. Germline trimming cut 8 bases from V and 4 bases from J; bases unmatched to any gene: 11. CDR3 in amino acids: CASASRDRGRINEKLFF. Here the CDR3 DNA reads TGTGCCAGCGCGTCCCGGGACAGGGGGCGTATTAATGAAAAACTGTTTTTT.

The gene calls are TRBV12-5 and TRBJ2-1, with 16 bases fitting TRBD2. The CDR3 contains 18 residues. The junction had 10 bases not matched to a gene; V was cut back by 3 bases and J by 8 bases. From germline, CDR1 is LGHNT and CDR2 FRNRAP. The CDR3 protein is CASGLEGTSGGAVYEQFF. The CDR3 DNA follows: TGTGCTAGTGGTTTAGAGGGGACTAGCGGGGGGGCGGTCTATGAGCAGTTCTTC.

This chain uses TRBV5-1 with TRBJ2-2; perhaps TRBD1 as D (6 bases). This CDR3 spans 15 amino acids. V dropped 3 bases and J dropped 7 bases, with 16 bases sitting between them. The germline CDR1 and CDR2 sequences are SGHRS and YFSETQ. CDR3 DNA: TGCGCCAGCAGCTATAAGGGAACGGACAGCGGGGAGCTGTTTTTT. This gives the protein CASSYKGTDSGELFF.

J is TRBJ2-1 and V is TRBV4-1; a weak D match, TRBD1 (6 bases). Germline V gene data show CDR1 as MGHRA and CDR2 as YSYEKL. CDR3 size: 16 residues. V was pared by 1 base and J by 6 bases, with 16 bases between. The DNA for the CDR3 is TGCGCCAGCAGCCAAGTCCCACAGGGTAACGGCAATGAGCAGTTCTTC. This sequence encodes CASSQVPQGNGNEQFF.

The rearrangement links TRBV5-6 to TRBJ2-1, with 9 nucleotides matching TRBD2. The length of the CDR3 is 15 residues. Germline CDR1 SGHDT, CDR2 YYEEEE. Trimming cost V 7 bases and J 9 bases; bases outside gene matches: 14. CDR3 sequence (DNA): TGTGCCAGCTGGGCTAGCGGGGCCGGGGGTGTTGAGCAGTTCTTC. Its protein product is CASWASGAGGVEQFF.

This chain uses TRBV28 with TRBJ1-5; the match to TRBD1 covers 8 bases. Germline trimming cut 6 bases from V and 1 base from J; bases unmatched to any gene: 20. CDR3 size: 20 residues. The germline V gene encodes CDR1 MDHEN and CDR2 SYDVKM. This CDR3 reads CASSLKPGGWSGGSNQPQHF. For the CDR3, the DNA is TGTGCCAGCAGCCTAAAGCCAGGGGGCTGGTCAGGCGGGAGCAATCAGCCCCAGCATTTT.

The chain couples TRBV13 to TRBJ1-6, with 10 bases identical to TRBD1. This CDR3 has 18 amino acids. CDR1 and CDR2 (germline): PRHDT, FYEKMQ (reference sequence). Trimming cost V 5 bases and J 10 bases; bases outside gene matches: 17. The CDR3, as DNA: TGTGCCAGCAGCCCCCCGCCCGCTTCCGGGACAGGGGAATCACCCCTCCACTTT. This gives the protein CASSPPPASGTGESPLHF.

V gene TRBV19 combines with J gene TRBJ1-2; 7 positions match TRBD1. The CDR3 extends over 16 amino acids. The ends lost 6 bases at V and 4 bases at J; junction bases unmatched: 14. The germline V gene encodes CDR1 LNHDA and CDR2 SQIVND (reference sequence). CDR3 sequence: CASRTEGAVPFYGYTF. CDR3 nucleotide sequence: TGTGCCAGTAGGACGGAGGGGGCCGTTCCCTTCTATGGCTACACCTTC.

DNA of the CDR3: TGTGCCAGCTCACCACCGGTTTTGGACAGCGACAAAAACATTCAGTACTTC. Protein sequence: CASSPPVLDSDKNIQYF. V usage is TRBV18 and J usage is TRBJ2-4; weak D call: TRBD1 (6 bases). Germline lookup yields CDR1 KGHSH and CDR2 LQKENI. This CDR3 is built from 17 residues. Trimming cost V 0 bases and J 3 bases, with 15 bases left between them.

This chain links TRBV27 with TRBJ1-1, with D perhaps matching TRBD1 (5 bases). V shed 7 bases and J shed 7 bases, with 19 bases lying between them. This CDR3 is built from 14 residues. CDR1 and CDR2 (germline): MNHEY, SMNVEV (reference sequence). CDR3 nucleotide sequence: TGTGCCAGCAATCAAAGGGGTAGGGTGGGTGAAGCTTTCTTT. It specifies CASNQRGRVGEAFF.

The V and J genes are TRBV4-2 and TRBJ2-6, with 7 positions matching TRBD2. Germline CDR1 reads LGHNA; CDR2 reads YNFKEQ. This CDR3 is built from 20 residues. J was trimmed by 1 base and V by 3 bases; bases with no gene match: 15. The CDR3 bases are TGTGCCAGCAGCCATGCTCTGGCGGGAGTACGAAGGTCTGGGGCCAACGTCCTGACTTTC. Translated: CASSHALAGVRRSGANVLTF.

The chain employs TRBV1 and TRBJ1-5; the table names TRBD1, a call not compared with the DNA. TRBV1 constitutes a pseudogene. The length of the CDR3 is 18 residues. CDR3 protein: CTSSQGEQGRSLNQPQHF. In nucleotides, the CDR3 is TGCACCAGCAGCCAAGGGGAGCAGGGGCGCTCCCTCAATCAGCCCCAGCATTTT.

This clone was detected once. CDR3 nucleotide sequence: TGTGCCAGCAGCCCCCCGGGGGGCTCCTACAATGAGCAGTTCTTC. This sequence encodes CASSPPGGSYNEQFF. The chain is built from TRBV7-6 and TRBJ2-1, with 7 bases that match TRBD2. After removal of 5 bases from V and 0 bases from J, the junction contained 4 bases not matched to a gene. Per the germline V gene, CDR1 is SGHVS and CDR2 is FNYEAQ. The CDR3 length is 15 residues. The full variable domain, rest sourced from reference TRBV7-6 and TRBJ2-1, is GAGVSQSPRYKVTKRGQDVALRCDPISGHVSLYWYRQALGQGPEFLTYFNYEAQQDKSGLPNDRFSAERPEGSISTLTIQRTEQRDSAMYRCASSPPGGSYNEQFFGPGTRLTVL.

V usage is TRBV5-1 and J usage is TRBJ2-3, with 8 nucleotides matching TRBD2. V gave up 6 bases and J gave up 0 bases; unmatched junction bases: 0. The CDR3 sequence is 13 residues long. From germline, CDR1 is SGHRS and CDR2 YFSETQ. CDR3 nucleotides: TGCGCCAGCACTAGCGGGAGCACAGATACGCAGTATTTT. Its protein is CASTSGSTDTQYF.

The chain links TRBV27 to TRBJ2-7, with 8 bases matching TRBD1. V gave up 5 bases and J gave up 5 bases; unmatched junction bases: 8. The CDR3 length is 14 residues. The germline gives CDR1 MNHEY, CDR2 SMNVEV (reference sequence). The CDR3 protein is CASSPGTGVHEQYF. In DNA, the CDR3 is TGTGCCAGCAGTCCCGGGACAGGTGTCCACGAGCAGTACTTC.

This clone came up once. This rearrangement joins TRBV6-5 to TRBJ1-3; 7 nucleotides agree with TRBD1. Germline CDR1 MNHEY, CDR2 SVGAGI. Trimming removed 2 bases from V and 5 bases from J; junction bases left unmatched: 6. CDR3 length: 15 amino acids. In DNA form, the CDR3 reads TGTGCCAGCAGTTACGGTCGACAGGGCCGAAACACCATATATTTT. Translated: CASSYGRQGRNTIYF.

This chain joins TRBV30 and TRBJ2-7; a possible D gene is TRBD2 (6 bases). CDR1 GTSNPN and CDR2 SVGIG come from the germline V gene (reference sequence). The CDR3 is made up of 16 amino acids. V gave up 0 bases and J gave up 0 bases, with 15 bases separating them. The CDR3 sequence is CAWSVGGARASYEQYF. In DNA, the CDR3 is TGTGCCTGGAGTGTAGGAGGGGCGCGCGCCTCCTACGAGCAGTACTTC.

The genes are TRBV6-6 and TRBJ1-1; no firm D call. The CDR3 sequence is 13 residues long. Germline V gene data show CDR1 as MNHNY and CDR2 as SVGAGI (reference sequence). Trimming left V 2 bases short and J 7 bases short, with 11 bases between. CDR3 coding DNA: TGTGCCAGCAGTTACGCCGCGACGGGTGAAGCTTTCTTT. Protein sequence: CASSYAATGEAFF.

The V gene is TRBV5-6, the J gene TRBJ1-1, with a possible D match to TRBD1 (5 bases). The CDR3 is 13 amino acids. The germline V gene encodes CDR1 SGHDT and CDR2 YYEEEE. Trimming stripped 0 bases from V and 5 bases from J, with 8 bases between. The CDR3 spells CASSLAGYTEAFF. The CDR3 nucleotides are TGTGCCAGCAGCTTGGCAGGGTATACTGAAGCTTTCTTT.

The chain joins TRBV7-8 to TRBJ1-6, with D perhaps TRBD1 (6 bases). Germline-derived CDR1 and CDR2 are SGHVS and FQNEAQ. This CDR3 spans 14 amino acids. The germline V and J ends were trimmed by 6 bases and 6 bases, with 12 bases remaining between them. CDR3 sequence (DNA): TGTGCCAGCAGACCAGGACAGATTAATTCACCCCTCCACTTT. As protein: CASRPGQINSPLHF.

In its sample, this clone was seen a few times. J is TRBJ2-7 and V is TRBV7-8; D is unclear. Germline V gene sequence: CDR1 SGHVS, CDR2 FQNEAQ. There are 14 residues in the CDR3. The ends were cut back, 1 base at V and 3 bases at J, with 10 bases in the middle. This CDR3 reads CASSLVSVNYEQYF. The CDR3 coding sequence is TGTGCCAGCAGCTTAGTATCGGTAAACTACGAGCAGTACTTC.

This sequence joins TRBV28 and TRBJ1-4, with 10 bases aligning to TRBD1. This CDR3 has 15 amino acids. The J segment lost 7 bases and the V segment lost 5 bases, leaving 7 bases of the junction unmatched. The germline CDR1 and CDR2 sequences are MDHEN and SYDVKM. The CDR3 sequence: CASSPTGGGREKLFF. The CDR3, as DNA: TGTGCCAGCAGTCCGACAGGGGGCGGACGTGAAAAACTGTTTTTT.

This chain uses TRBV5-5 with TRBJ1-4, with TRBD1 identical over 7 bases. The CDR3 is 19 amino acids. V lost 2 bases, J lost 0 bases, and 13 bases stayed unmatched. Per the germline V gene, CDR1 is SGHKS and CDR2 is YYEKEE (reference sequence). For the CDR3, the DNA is TGTGCCAGCAGCTTATGGGACAGCGGACCAATTGCAACTAATGAAAAACTGTTTTTT. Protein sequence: CASSLWDSGPIATNEKLFF.

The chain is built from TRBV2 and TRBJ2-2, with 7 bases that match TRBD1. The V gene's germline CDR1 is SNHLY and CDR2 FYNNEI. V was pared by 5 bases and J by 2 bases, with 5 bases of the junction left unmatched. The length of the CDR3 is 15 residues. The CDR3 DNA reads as TGTGCCAGCAGTCAGGGACAGCTTAACACCGGGGAGCTGTTTTTT. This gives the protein CASSQGQLNTGELFF.